This TCR beta chain comes out of a study of OX40 agonist ivuxolimab in advanced cancers. The germline V and J ends were trimmed by 5 bases and 4 bases, with 18 bases remaining between them. This CDR3 is built from 15 residues. Germline values: CDR1 SGHTA, CDR2 FQGNSA. Assay used: immunoSEQ multiplex PCR; TCRdb lists only in-frame clones, some missing. The table has about 39,000 clones, more than 80% seen once; the top ten hold 2.6%. V gene TRBV7-2 combines with J gene TRBJ2-7; tentatively, D is TRBD2 (5 bases). The starting material was CD4+ or CD8+ T cells sorted from blood, obtained in a trial of the OX40 agonist ivuxolimab. This clonotype was obtained from an adult with an advanced solid tumor such as melanoma, head and neck, liver or kidney cancer. CDR3 protein: CASSQEREMGYEQYF. The CDR3 DNA follows: TGTGCCAGCAGCCAAGAGAGGGAGATGGGGTACGAGCAGTACTTC.